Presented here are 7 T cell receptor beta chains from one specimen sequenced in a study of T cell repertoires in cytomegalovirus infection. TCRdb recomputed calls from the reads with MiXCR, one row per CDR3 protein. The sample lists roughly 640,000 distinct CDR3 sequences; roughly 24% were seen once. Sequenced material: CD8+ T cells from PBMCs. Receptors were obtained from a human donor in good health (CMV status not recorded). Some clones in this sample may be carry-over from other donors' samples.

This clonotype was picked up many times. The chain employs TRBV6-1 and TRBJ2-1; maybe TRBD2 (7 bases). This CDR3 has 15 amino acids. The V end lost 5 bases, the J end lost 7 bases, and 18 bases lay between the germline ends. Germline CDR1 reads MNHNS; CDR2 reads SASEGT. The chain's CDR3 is CASSSYGGPGNEQFF. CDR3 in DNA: TGTGCCAGCAGTTCTTACGGGGGGCCTGGAAATGAGCAGTTCTTC.

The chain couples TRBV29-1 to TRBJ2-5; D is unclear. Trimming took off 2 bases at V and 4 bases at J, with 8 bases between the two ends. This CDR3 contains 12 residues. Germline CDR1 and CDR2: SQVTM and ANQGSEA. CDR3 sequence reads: CSVEYSGETQYF. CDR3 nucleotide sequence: TGCAGCGTTGAATACAGTGGAGAGACCCAGTACTTC. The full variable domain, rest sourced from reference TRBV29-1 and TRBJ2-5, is SAVISQKPSRDICQRGTSLTIQCQVDSQVTMMFWYRQQPGQSLTLIATANQGSEATYESGFVIDKFPISRPNLTFSTLTVSNMSPEDSSIYLCSVEYSGETQYFGPGTRLLVL.

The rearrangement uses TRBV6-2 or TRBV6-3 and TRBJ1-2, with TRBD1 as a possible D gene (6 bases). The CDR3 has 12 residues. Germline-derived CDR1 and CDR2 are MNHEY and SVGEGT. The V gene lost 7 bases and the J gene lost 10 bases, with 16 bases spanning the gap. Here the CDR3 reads CASNRGGNLYTF. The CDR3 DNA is TGTGCCAGCAACCGAGGGGGTAACCTCTACACCTTC.

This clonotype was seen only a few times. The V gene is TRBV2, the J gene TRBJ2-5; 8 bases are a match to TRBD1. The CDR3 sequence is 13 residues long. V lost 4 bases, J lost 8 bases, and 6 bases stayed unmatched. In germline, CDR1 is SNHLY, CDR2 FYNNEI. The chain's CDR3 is CASSGGQDVTQYF. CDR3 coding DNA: TGTGCCAGCAGTGGGGGACAGGACGTAACCCAGTACTTC.

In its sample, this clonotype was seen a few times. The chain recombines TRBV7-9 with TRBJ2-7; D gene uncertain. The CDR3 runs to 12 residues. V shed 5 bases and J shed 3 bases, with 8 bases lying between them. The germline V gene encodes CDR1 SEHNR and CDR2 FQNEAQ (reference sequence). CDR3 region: CASSPLRYEQYF. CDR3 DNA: TGTGCCAGCAGCCCCCTCCGCTACGAGCAGTACTTC.

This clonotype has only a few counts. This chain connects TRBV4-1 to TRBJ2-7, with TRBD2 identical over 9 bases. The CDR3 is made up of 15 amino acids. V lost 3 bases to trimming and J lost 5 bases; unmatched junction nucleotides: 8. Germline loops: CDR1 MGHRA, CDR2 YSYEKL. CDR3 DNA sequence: TGCGCCAGCAGCCACTTGCGGACTAGCGAGGACGAGCAGTACTTC. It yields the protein CASSHLRTSEDEQYF.

Here the CDR3 DNA reads TGTGCCAGCAGTCCTATCCCCCGGGACAGACGCAATCAGCCCCAGCATTTT. It specifies CASSPIPRDRRNQPQHF. The rearrangement links TRBV28 to TRBJ1-5, with 7 bases matching TRBD1. Germline V CDR1 and CDR2: MDHEN, SYDVKM. With 5 bases clipped from V and 2 bases from J, the junction kept 12 bases outside the gene matches. This CDR3 has 17 residues. Full variable domain (remainder filled in from reference TRBV28 and TRBJ1-5): DVKVTQSSRYLVKRTGEKVFLECVQDMDHENMFWYRQDPGLGLRLIYFSYDVKMKEKGDIPEGYSVSREKKERFSLILESASTNQTSMYLCASSPIPRDRRNQPQHFGDGTRLSIL.